A selection of T cell receptor beta chains follows, all from one sample in a study of regulatory T cells in long-lasting Graves disease. MiXCR, applied by TCRdb to the multiplex PCR reads, yields one record per CDR3 protein. The sample comprises approximately 310,000 distinct CDR3 sequences, 15% to 20% of which are singletons, and more than 35% rests with the top ten. Sequencing was performed on peripheral blood mononuclear cells (PBMCs), taken at new diagnosis, from a patient treated with antithyroid drugs. These receptors were obtained from a female donor with Graves disease. The CDR3 runs from the conserved cysteine through the conserved F or W. The D gene is left open where the match is weak. Rows give clone size only sometimes, using once, few, many, or a class for an expanded clone.

TRBV2	many	.	TRBJ2-5	CASSDSFGRLQETQYF	TGTGCCAGCAGTGACTCTTTCGGACGGCTACAAGAGACCCAGTACTTC
TRBV28	few	.	TRBJ2-5	CASSLWSGGEETQYF	TGTGCCAGCAGTTTATGGTCAGGCGGGGAAGAGACCCAGTACTTC
TRBV9	.	.	TRBJ2-4	CASSPGHRVKNIQYF	TGTGCCAGCAGCCCCGGCCATCGCGTCAAAAACATTCAGTACTTC
TRBV6-1	.	.	TRBJ1-4	CASRRTATNEKLFF	TGTGCCAGCAGACGTACAGCAACTAATGAAAAACTGTTTTTT
TRBV15	many	.	TRBJ2-2	CATSRGLSGPGELFF	TGTGCCACCAGCAGAGGCCTCTCCGGGCCCGGGGAGCTGTTTTTT
TRBV20-1	many	TRBD2	TRBJ2-1	CSATGLATMSSYNEQFF	TGCAGTGCAACGGGACTAGCGACAATGAGCTCCTACAATGAGCAGTTCTTC
TRBV6-5	few	TRBD2	TRBJ2-1	CASSSRWLAGVSSYNEQFF	TGTGCCAGCAGTTCGAGGTGGCTAGCGGGTGTTAGCTCCTACAATGAGCAGTTCTTC
TRBV28	many	TRBD1	TRBJ2-5	CASRGTQGLETQYF	TGTGCCAGCAGAGGAACACAGGGGTTGGAGACCCAGTACTTC
TRBV9	.	TRBD2	TRBJ2-1	CASSVVGRRSYNEQFF	TGTGCCAGCAGCGTAGTCGGGAGGCGGTCCTACAATGAGCAGTTCTTC
TRBV14	.	TRBD2	TRBJ2-3	CASSQDVAGGTTDTQYF	TGTGCCAGCAGCCAAGACGTTGCGGGAGGGACCACAGATACGCAGTATTTT
TRBV5-1	many	.	TRBJ1-1	CASSPPRGRNTEAFF	TGCGCCAGCAGCCCTCCACGGGGGAGGAACACTGAAGCTTTCTTT
TRBV5-1	.	TRBD2	TRBJ2-3	CASSLGSSAGGGDTQYF	TGCGCCAGCAGCTTGGGTTCCTCGGCGGGAGGCGGAGATACGCAGTATTTT
TRBV9	few	TRBD2	TRBJ2-1	CASSASGTSMNEQFF	TGTGCCAGCAGCGCCAGCGGGACTAGTATGAATGAGCAGTTCTTC
TRBV7-8	many	.	TRBJ1-4	CASSPGRPDEKLFF	TGTGCCAGCAGCCCAGGCAGGCCCGATGAAAAACTGTTTTTT
TRBV3-1	many	.	TRBJ1-2	CASSQGPGSYGYTF	TGTGCCAGCAGCCAAGGTCCCGGGTCTTATGGCTACACCTTC
TRBV10-1	few	TRBD2	TRBJ2-3	CASSERTSGSDTQYF	TGCGCCAGCAGTGAGAGGACTAGCGGGAGTGATACGCAGTATTTT
TRBV15	.	.	TRBJ2-7	CATGALAGEQYF	TGTGCCACAGGAGCGCTAGCTGGCGAGCAGTACTTC
TRBV15	many	TRBD2	TRBJ2-3	CATSKGTSDRDTQYF	TGTGCCACCAGCAAAGGGACTAGCGATCGAGATACGCAGTATTTT
TRBV7-8	many	TRBD1	TRBJ2-5	CASEGTGDLQETQYF	TGTGCCAGCGAGGGGACAGGGGACCTACAAGAGACCCAGTACTTC
TRBV6-5	few	TRBD2	TRBJ2-3	CASSYQAGGPWGGDTQYF	TGTGCCAGCAGTTACCAGGCGGGAGGGCCATGGGGGGGAGATACGCAGTATTTT
TRBV28	many	.	TRBJ1-5	CASSPATPSNQPQHF	TGTGCCAGCAGTCCTGCGACACCCAGCAATCAGCCCCAGCATTTT
TRBV2	many	.	TRBJ2-7	CASTLGSYEQYF	TGTGCCAGCACCTTAGGTTCCTACGAGCAGTACTTC
TRBV6-1	many	TRBD1	TRBJ1-4	CASSNDRGLREKLFF	TGTGCCAGCAGTAACGACAGGGGGTTAAGGGAAAAACTGTTTTTT
TRBV15	.	.	TRBJ2-1	CATSRDHKNEQFF	TGTGCCACCAGCAGAGACCATAAGAATGAGCAGTTCTTC
TRBV5-4	many	TRBD2	TRBJ2-7	CASSAGGNTYEQYF	TGTGCCAGCAGCGCGGGAGGTAATACGTACGAGCAGTACTTC
TRBV28	few	TRBD2	TRBJ2-1	CASSLAGGFYNEQFF	TGTGCCAGCAGTTTAGCGGGAGGATTTTACAATGAGCAGTTCTTC
TRBV7-2	.	.	TRBJ2-1	CASSLAPYEQFF	TGTGCCAGCAGCTTGGCCCCTTATGAGCAGTTCTTC
TRBV12-3/TRBV12-4	many	.	TRBJ2-7	CASTPGLREQYF	TGTGCCAGCACTCCGGGACTCCGGGAGCAGTACTTC
TRBV2	.	TRBD2	TRBJ2-7	CASPKGSGRAGYEQYF	TGTGCCAGCCCTAAGGGTAGCGGGAGGGCCGGGTACGAGCAGTACTTC
TRBV3-1	many	.	TRBJ2-7	CASSQRGLSYEQYF	TGTGCCAGCAGCCAAAGAGGGCTATCCTACGAGCAGTACTTC
TRBV9	few	.	TRBJ2-1	CASSDTTGSYNEQFF	TGTGCCAGCAGCGACACAACAGGCTCCTACAATGAGCAGTTCTTC
TRBV30	few	TRBD1	TRBJ2-3	CAGTGADTQYF	TGTGCCGGAACAGGGGCGGATACGCAGTATTTT
TRBV12-3/TRBV12-4	many	TRBD1	TRBJ1-2	CASSLGSGGWGYYGYTF	TGTGCCAGCAGTTTAGGGTCAGGGGGCTGGGGGTACTATGGCTACACCTTC
TRBV20-1	many	TRBD2	TRBJ2-1	CSASLAGFRGNEQFF	TGCAGTGCTAGCCTAGCGGGATTTCGAGGCAATGAGCAGTTCTTC
TRBV9	.	.	TRBJ2-4	CASSVFRDENIQYF	TGTGCCAGCAGCGTTTTTAGGGACGAAAACATTCAGTACTTC
TRBV30	.	.	TRBJ1-1	CAWLWGLNEAFF	TGTGCCTGGCTTTGGGGGCTCAATGAAGCTTTCTTT
TRBV10-3	.	TRBD1	TRBJ1-5	CAISQGGRNQPQHF	TGTGCCATCAGCCAGGGGGGGAGAAATCAGCCCCAGCATTTT
TRBV5-1	many	TRBD2	TRBJ2-1	CASSLRTSVSSYNEQFF	TGCGCCAGCAGCTTAAGGACTAGCGTGAGCTCCTACAATGAGCAGTTCTTC
TRBV27	.	TRBD2	TRBJ2-5	CASSLYGGGSGAETQYF	TGTGCCAGCAGTTTATACGGCGGGGGGAGCGGAGCTGAGACCCAGTACTTC
TRBV12-3/TRBV12-4	many	TRBD2	TRBJ2-1	CASSLLAGGGEQFF	TGTGCCAGCAGTTTACTAGCGGGAGGTGGTGAGCAGTTCTTC
TRBV2	many	.	TRBJ2-2	CASSVMATTGELFF	TGTGCCAGCAGTGTGATGGCAACCACCGGGGAGCTGTTTTTT
TRBV12-3/TRBV12-4	.	TRBD1	TRBJ1-2	CATSVRGGANYGYTF	TGTGCCACGTCGGTCAGGGGGGGAGCTAACTATGGCTACACCTTC
TRBV6-4	.	TRBD2	TRBJ2-1	CASSDKDKGLAGRQFF	TGTGCCAGCAGCGACAAAGATAAAGGACTAGCGGGAAGGCAGTTCTTC
TRBV7-9	.	.	TRBJ1-4	CASSLRATNEKLFF	TGTGCCAGCAGCTTACGCGCAACTAATGAAAAACTGTTTTTT
TRBV7-3	few	.	TRBJ2-2	CASSSRQGGPATGELFF	TGTGCCAGCAGCTCTCGCCAGGGGGGGCCGGCCACCGGGGAGCTGTTTTTT
TRBV28	many	.	TRBJ1-3	CASSNYPQQGPARRSGNTIYF	TGTGCCAGCAGCAATTACCCCCAGCAAGGACCCGCCCGGAGGTCTGGAAACACCATATATTTT
TRBV28	many	TRBD1	TRBJ1-6	CASSSRRQGDNSPLHF	TGTGCCAGCAGTTCTAGGAGACAGGGGGATAATTCACCCCTCCACTTT
TRBV28	many	TRBD1	TRBJ1-1	CASSPGTGGKVAEAFF	TGTGCCAGCAGTCCCGGGACAGGGGGCAAAGTCGCTGAAGCTTTCTTT
TRBV18	many	.	TRBJ2-7	CASSGLGEQYF	TGTGCCAGCTCAGGCTTAGGGGAGCAGTACTTC
TRBV28	.	TRBD1	TRBJ2-7	CASRPGQGYGEQYF	TGTGCCAGCAGGCCGGGACAGGGGTATGGGGAGCAGTACTTC
TRBV9	many	TRBD2	TRBJ2-2	CASSVGSGRSGELFF	TGTGCCAGCAGCGTAGGTAGCGGGAGGTCCGGGGAGCTGTTTTTT
TRBV29-1	.	TRBD1	TRBJ2-5	CSVRDSRSWYQETQYF	TGCAGCGTCCGGGACAGCCGCTCTTGGTACCAAGAGACCCAGTACTTC
TRBV28	many	.	TRBJ1-2	CASSYRGTPYGYTF	TGTGCCAGCAGTTATAGGGGGACACCCTATGGCTACACCTTC
TRBV18	many	.	TRBJ1-1	CASSPKLNTEAFF	TGTGCCAGCTCACCCAAATTGAACACTGAAGCTTTCTTT
TRBV19	many	TRBD2	TRBJ2-1	CASSIGSGKEQFF	TGTGCCAGTAGTATCGGTAGCGGGAAGGAGCAGTTCTTC
TRBV12-3/TRBV12-4	.	TRBD1	TRBJ1-4	CASSRQGAMDATNEKLFF	TGTGCCAGCAGTCGACAGGGGGCGATGGATGCAACTAATGAAAAACTGTTTTTT
TRBV3-1	many	.	TRBJ2-3	CASSPALPSDTQYF	TGTGCCAGCAGCCCCGCGCTCCCCTCAGATACGCAGTATTTT